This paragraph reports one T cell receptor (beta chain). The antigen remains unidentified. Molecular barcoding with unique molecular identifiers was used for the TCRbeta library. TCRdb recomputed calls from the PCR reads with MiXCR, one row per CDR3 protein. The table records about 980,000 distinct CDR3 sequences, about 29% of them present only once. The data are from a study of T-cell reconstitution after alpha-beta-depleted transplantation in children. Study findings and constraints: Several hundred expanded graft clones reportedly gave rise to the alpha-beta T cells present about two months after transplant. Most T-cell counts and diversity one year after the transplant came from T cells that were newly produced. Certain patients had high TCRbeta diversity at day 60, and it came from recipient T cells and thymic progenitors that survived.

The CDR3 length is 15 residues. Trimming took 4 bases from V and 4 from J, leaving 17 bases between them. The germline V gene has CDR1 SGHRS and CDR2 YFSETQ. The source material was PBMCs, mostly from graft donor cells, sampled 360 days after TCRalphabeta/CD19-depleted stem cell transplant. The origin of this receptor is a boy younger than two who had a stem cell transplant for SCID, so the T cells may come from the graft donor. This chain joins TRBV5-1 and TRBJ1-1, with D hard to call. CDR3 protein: CASSPSLLQITEAFF. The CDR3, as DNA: TGCGCCAGCAGCCCCTCGCTTCTACAAATCACTGAAGCTTTCTTT. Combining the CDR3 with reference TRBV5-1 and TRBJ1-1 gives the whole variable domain KAGVTQTPRYLIKTRGQQVTLSCSPISGHRSVSWYQQTPGQGLQFLFEYFSETQRNKGNFPGRFSGRQFSNSRSEMNVSTLELGDSALYLCASSPSLLQITEAFFGQGTRLTVV.